The 30 T cell receptor beta chains below come from one sample, sequenced in a study of spatial heterogeneity in lung cancer. TCRdb ran MiXCR on the 5' RACE reads and lists one entry per CDR3 protein. This sample has approximately 220 distinct CDR3 sequences, with about 22% found just once. Time point noted: sample taken at primary tumor resection. Whole RNA obtained from tumor, nontumor lung or frozen PBMC underwent sequencing without sorting. The input for sequencing was PBMCs, taken at surgery. These receptors all come from a male donor with early-stage non-small cell lung cancer.

This clonotype was seen only a few times. Because the library targeted alpha chains, this beta chain is an off-target read whose size means little. The chain carries TRBV29-1 and TRBJ2-7, with 7 bases lining up with TRBD1. Germline values: CDR1 SQVTM, CDR2 ANQGSEA. With 4 bases clipped from V and 5 bases from J, the junction kept 5 bases outside the gene matches. CDR3 length equals 12 residues. CDR3 in DNA: TGCAGCGTTGCGCAAGGGGGCGACGAGCAGTACTTC. Its translation: CSVAQGGDEQYF.

This clonotype has only a few counts. The library was designed around alpha chains, so this beta chain is a stray read whose abundance carries little weight. V usage is TRBV6-2 or TRBV6-3 and J usage is TRBJ2-7, with D unresolved. This CDR3 is 12 amino acids long. CDR1 is MNHEY and CDR2 is SVGEGT in the germline V gene. Between the trimmed V and J ends, which lost 2 bases and 7 bases, there was a span of 9 bases. CDR3 DNA: TGTGCCAGCAGTTACCCCCCTCGGGAGCAGTACTTC. As protein: CASSYPPREQYF.

By share of the sample, this clonotype is large (0.1 to 1%). Within a library made for alpha chains, this beta chain is off target, and its count is uninformative. The genes are TRBV28 and TRBJ2-7; D unresolved. With 3 bases removed from V and 3 bases from J, the gap between germline ends came to 6 bases. The length of the CDR3 is 12 residues. Germline V gene sequence: CDR1 MDHEN, CDR2 SYDVKM. This CDR3 is CASSFVDYEQYF. CDR3 bases: TGTGCCAGCAGTTTCGTAGACTACGAGCAGTACTTC.

This clonotype was observed a few times. In a library made to pick up alpha chains, this beta chain is a stray read with a size that means little. V is TRBV28 and J is TRBJ2-7; 9 bases are a match to TRBD2. Trimming took 5 bases from V and 3 from J; bases not matched to a gene: 5. Germline assignment: CDR1 MDHEN and CDR2 SYDVKM. This CDR3 spans 14 amino acids. The CDR3 DNA reads TGTGCCAGCAGTGGTAGCGGGAGTGACTACGAGCAGTACTTC. This translates into CASSGSGSDYEQYF.

Relative to its sample, this clonotype is large (0.1 to 1%). This beta chain is a stray read from a library made for alpha chains; its abundance is not meaningful. The chain couples TRBV7-9 to TRBJ2-6; no clear D gene. Germline CDR1 is SEHNR and CDR2 is FQNEAQ (reference sequence). This CDR3 contains 13 residues. The germline V and J ends were trimmed by 3 bases and 2 bases, with 2 bases remaining between them. Here the CDR3 reads CASSLTGANVLTF. The CDR3 DNA reads as TGTGCCAGCAGCTTGACTGGGGCCAACGTCCTGACTTTC.

By frequency in the sample, this clonotype is large. Since the library was made to target alpha chains, this beta chain is a stray read and its abundance is not meaningful. This sequence joins TRBV19 and TRBJ2-1; D unresolved. Germline V lookup: CDR1 LNHDA, CDR2 SQIVND (reference sequence). The CDR3 is 13 residues long. Deletions cut 5 bases from V and 6 bases from J, with 11 bases between. CDR3 region: CASSWANGNEQFF. The CDR3 DNA sequence: TGTGCCAGTAGTTGGGCCAACGGCAATGAGCAGTTCTTC. Looking up the rest from reference TRBV19 and TRBJ2-1 gives the full variable domain: DGGITQSPKYLFRKEGQNVTLSCEQNLNHDAMYWYRQDPGQGLRLIYYSQIVNDFQKGDIAEGYSVSREKKESFPLTVTSAQKNPTAFYLCASSWANGNEQFFGPGTRLTVL.

A note on this clonotype: A library prepared for alpha chains yielded this beta chain as an off-target read; its size is of little meaning. The chain employs TRBV7-2 and TRBJ2-7; TRBD2 matches at 7 bases. With 0 bases clipped from V and 5 bases from J, the junction kept 4 bases outside the gene matches. The length of the CDR3 is 14 residues. Per the germline V gene, CDR1 is SGHTA and CDR2 is FQGNSA. As DNA, the CDR3 is TGTGCCAGCAGCTTAGCGGCGGGAGCCAACGAGCAGTACTTC. It yields the protein CASSLAAGANEQYF.

Turning to this clonotype: This beta chain is a stray read from a library made for alpha chains; its abundance is not meaningful. The rearrangement links TRBV7-9 to TRBJ2-7; D gene uncertain. The V and J ends lost 3 bases and 4 bases respectively, with 7 bases between them. This CDR3 has 12 amino acids. Germline CDR1 reads SEHNR; CDR2 reads FQNEAQ (reference sequence). The CDR3 region is CASSFKGYEQYF. The CDR3 DNA is TGTGCCAGCAGCTTTAAGGGTTACGAGCAGTACTTC.

As to this clonotype: This beta chain is an unintended read in a library built for alpha chains; its size means little. The chain joins TRBV9 to TRBJ1-2, with D uncertain. CDR1 and CDR2 (germline): SGDLS, YYNGEE. Trimming left V 3 bases short and J 2 bases short, with 8 bases between. CDR3 length equals 13 residues. CDR3: CASSEDVNYGYTF. As DNA, the CDR3 is TGTGCCAGCAGCGAAGACGTAAACTATGGCTACACCTTC.

This clonotype ranks as hyperexpanded. A library prepared for alpha chains yielded this beta chain as an off-target read; its size is of little meaning. This chain links TRBV6-2 or TRBV6-3 with TRBJ1-1; unclear D gene. The germline V and J ends were trimmed by 0 bases and 11 bases, with 10 bases remaining between them. The CDR3 is 12 residues long. Germline V CDR1 and CDR2: MNHEY, SVGEGT. The CDR3 DNA is TGTGCCAGCAGTTACTCGATGGGCTGGGCTTTCTTT. Translated, it gives CASSYSMGWAFF.

Within the sample, this clonotype is large. Because this beta chain is a stray read in a library intended to capture alpha chains, its abundance should not be given much weight. The chain uses TRBV29-1 and TRBJ1-2, with D uncertain. Germline V gene lookup returns CDR1 SQVTM and CDR2 ANQGSEA. The length of the CDR3 is 11 residues. The germline V and J ends were trimmed by 3 bases and 4 bases, with 6 bases remaining between them. For the CDR3, the DNA is TGCAGCGTTGATGGGAGCTATGGCTACACCTTC. This encodes CSVDGSYGYTF.

By proportion, this clonotype is large. Since the library was made to target alpha chains, this beta chain is a stray read and its abundance is not meaningful. The gene calls are TRBV6-6 and TRBJ2-3; D call uncertain. CDR1 is MNHNY, CDR2 SVGAGI, per germline (reference sequence). There are 14 residues in the CDR3. The ends were cut back, 3 bases at V and 0 bases at J, with 7 bases in the middle. CDR3 sequence (DNA): TGTGCCAGCAGTTATTTCGACAGCACAGATACGCAGTATTTT. The encoded protein is CASSYFDSTDTQYF.

Remarks on this clonotype: A library prepared for alpha chains yielded this beta chain as an off-target read; its size is of little meaning. V gene TRBV2 combines with J gene TRBJ2-3; either TRBD1 or TRBD2 may supply D (5 bases each). In germline, CDR1 is SNHLY, CDR2 FYNNEI. Trimming stripped 2 bases from V and 4 bases from J, with 13 bases between. This CDR3 spans 15 amino acids. CDR3 protein: CASSESPGSSDTQYF. CDR3 nucleotides: TGTGCCAGCAGTGAATCCCCAGGGAGCTCAGATACGCAGTATTTT.

Sample share makes this clonotype large (0.1 to 1%). Being off target in a library aimed at alpha chains, this beta chain has a size of little meaning. The V call is TRBV11-2, the J call TRBJ2-5; unclear D gene. The CDR3 has 13 amino acids. Trimming shortened V by 5 bases and J by 4 bases, and 11 bases separated the two germline ends. Germline CDR1 and CDR2: SGHAT and FQNNGV. The CDR3 is CASSPMRSETQYF. CDR3 coding DNA: TGTGCCAGCAGCCCAATGCGGTCAGAGACCCAGTACTTC.

A note on this clonotype: This beta chain came through as a stray read in a library set up for alpha chains, and its size says little. V is TRBV20-1 and J is TRBJ2-6, with D perhaps being TRBD1 or TRBD2 (5 bases each). Trimming shortened V by 7 bases and J by 9 bases, and 13 bases separated the two germline ends. The CDR3 is 12 amino acids. Germline CDR1 reads DFQATT; CDR2 reads SNEGSKA (reference sequence). In nucleotides, the CDR3 is TGCAGTGGTTCTTGGGACGGCAACGTCCTGACTTTC. This translates into CSGSWDGNVLTF.

A word on this clonotype: Being off target in a library aimed at alpha chains, this beta chain has a size of little meaning. The gene calls are TRBV20-1 and TRBJ2-1; D gene uncertain. Trimming took off 6 bases at V and 12 bases at J, with 21 bases between the two ends. CDR1 is DFQATT and CDR2 is SNEGSKA in the germline V gene (reference sequence). The CDR3 runs to 13 residues. As DNA, the CDR3 is TGCAGTGCCCCAGCGTCCTCCCGATCGGGGCAGTTCTTC. As protein: CSAPASSRSGQFF.

This clonotype has a handful of counts. This beta chain is an unintended read in a library built for alpha chains; its size means little. V is TRBV9 and J is TRBJ2-2, with D perhaps matching TRBD1 (7 bases). Between the trimmed V and J ends, which lost 4 bases and 5 bases, there was a span of 12 bases. The CDR3 extends over 14 amino acids. CDR1 SGDLS and CDR2 YYNGEE come from the germline V gene. The DNA for the CDR3 is TGTGCCAGCAGCTCCGCGGGACAGACCGGGGAGCTGTTTTTT. Translating it yields CASSSAGQTGELFF.

Concerning this clonotype: As an off-target read in a library built for alpha chains, this beta chain has a frequency of little significance. The chain combines TRBV27 with TRBJ2-7, with 8 positions matching TRBD1. CDR1 is MNHEY and CDR2 is SMNVEV in the germline V gene (reference sequence). V gave up 0 bases and J gave up 2 bases; unmatched junction bases: 12. The CDR3 is 18 amino acids. The CDR3 sequence: CASSLSWGDRGAPYEQYF. The CDR3 region has the DNA TGTGCCAGCAGTTTATCGTGGGGAGACAGGGGAGCCCCCTACGAGCAGTACTTC.

A remark on this clonotype: Because the library targeted alpha chains, this beta chain is an off-target read whose size means little. The rearrangement uses TRBV6-2 or TRBV6-3 and TRBJ2-1; 7 nucleotides line up with TRBD1. The V and J ends lost 6 bases and 6 bases, in that order; junction bases with no gene match: 8. The CDR3 covers 14 residues. Germline CDR1 reads MNHEY; CDR2 reads SVGEGT. The CDR3 nucleotides read TGTGCCAGCAGCGACCCTGGGACAGCCAATGAGCAGTTCTTC. Translating it yields CASSDPGTANEQFF.

A remark on this clonotype: The library was designed around alpha chains, so this beta chain is a stray read whose abundance carries little weight. The chain is built from TRBV6-2 or TRBV6-3 and TRBJ2-3; D gene uncertain. The CDR3 consists of 13 residues. V shed 6 bases and J shed 5 bases, with 12 bases lying between them. Germline CDR1 reads MNHEY; CDR2 reads SVGEGT. The DNA of the CDR3 is TGTGCCAGCAGCCCGCCGTGGCAAGATACGCAGTATTTT. Its protein is CASSPPWQDTQYF.

This clonotype is categorized as large. Because this beta chain is a stray read in a library intended to capture alpha chains, its abundance should not be given much weight. The chain links TRBV6-5 to TRBJ2-6; D ambiguous. Germline V gene data show CDR1 as MNHEY and CDR2 as SVGAGI. The CDR3 has 19 amino acids. The V and J ends lost 2 bases and 0 bases respectively, with 17 bases between them. For the CDR3, the DNA is TGTGCCAGCAGTTACCTCATTGCCGGGTTCCCCTCTGGGGCCAACGTCCTGACTTTC. Translated, it gives CASSYLIAGFPSGANVLTF.

In this sample, this clonotype is large. Little can be read into the size of this beta chain, an off-target read in a library designed for alpha chains. The chain combines TRBV27 with TRBJ2-5; TRBD1 agrees at 7 bases. The length of the CDR3 is 13 residues. The ends lost 5 bases at V and 3 bases at J; junction bases unmatched: 3. Germline V lookup: CDR1 MNHEY, CDR2 SMNVEV (reference sequence). For the CDR3, the DNA is TGTGCCAGCAGTCAGGGACAGAAAGAGACCCAGTACTTC. Translating it yields CASSQGQKETQYF.

In the case of this clonotype: The library was built for alpha chains, so this beta chain is an off-target read and its size means little. The chain carries TRBV28 and TRBJ2-7; D is unclear. This CDR3 contains 12 residues. CDR1 is MDHEN and CDR2 is SYDVKM in the germline V gene. Trimming left V 3 bases short and J 9 bases short, with 12 bases between. The CDR3, as DNA: TGTGCCAGCAGTTTGGGAAATTGGGCGCAGTACTTC. Protein product: CASSLGNWAQYF.

This clonotype is large (0.1 to 1%). This beta chain appears as a stray read in a library generated for alpha chains; its size is not informative. The V and J genes are TRBV5-1 and TRBJ2-1; D gene ambiguous. The CDR3 is 13 residues long. Trimming took 5 bases from V and 9 from J, leaving 15 bases between them. Germline V lookup: CDR1 SGHRS, CDR2 YFSETQ. DNA for the CDR3: TGCGCCAGCAGTCGCGCGACGTCCACTGAGCAGTTCTTC. Its protein is CASSRATSTEQFF.

About this clonotype itself: A much larger clone sits a single nucleotide away, making a read error possible. This beta chain represents an off-target read in a library built for alpha chains; its size is of limited meaning. The chain uses TRBV20-1 and TRBJ2-1; 7 bases line up with TRBD2. J was trimmed by 8 bases and V by 0 bases; bases with no gene match: 13. Germline V CDR1 and CDR2: DFQATT, SNEGSKA (reference sequence). The CDR3 is 16 residues long. CDR3 amino acids: CSARDPREVPGYEQFF. CDR3 nucleotides: TGCAGTGCTAGAGATCCCCGGGAGGTCCCAGGGTATGAGCAGTTCTTC.

By share, this clonotype counts as hyperexpanded. The size of this beta chain means little, since it is a stray read in a library made for alpha chains. The genes are TRBV28 and TRBJ2-2; D unclear. Trimming stripped 6 bases from V and 5 bases from J, with 13 bases between. This CDR3 has 14 residues. The germline CDR1 and CDR2 sequences are MDHEN and SYDVKM. The CDR3 bases are TGTGCCAGCAGCTTAGTGGGTCCGACCGGGGAGCTGTTTTTT. It yields the protein CASSLVGPTGELFF.

By sample fraction, this clonotype is large. Because this beta chain is a stray read in a library intended to capture alpha chains, its abundance should not be given much weight. The V call is TRBV7-2, the J call TRBJ2-7, with TRBD1 as a possible D gene (5 bases). Germline loops: CDR1 SGHTA, CDR2 FQGNSA. Between the trimmed V and J ends, which lost 1 base and 6 bases, there was a span of 13 bases. The CDR3 contains 14 residues. The DNA for the CDR3 is TGTGCCAGCAGCTTAGATCCAGGGTTTGGCGAGCAGTACTTC. This encodes CASSLDPGFGEQYF.

This clonotype was seen only a few times. Because the library targeted alpha chains, this beta chain is an off-target read whose size means little. The chain has TRBV7-2 and TRBJ2-7; tentatively, D is TRBD2 (6 bases). The CDR3 covers 14 residues. Between the trimmed V and J ends, which lost 2 bases and 0 bases, there was a span of 8 bases. Germline assignment: CDR1 SGHTA and CDR2 FQGNSA. CDR3 region: CASSLTGSSYEQYF. The CDR3 region has the DNA TGTGCCAGCAGCTTAACCGGGAGCTCCTACGAGCAGTACTTC.

This clonotype is large within its sample. This beta chain is an off-target read within a library intended for alpha chains, so its frequency means little. The J gene is TRBJ2-5, the V gene TRBV7-8; TRBD1 agrees at 9 bases. This CDR3 region has 15 residues. Germline trimming cut 7 bases from V and 2 bases from J; bases unmatched to any gene: 8. Germline V CDR1 and CDR2: SGHVS, FQNEAQ. CDR3 DNA sequence: TGTGCCAGCAACGTACCGGGACAGGGTCAAGAGACCCAGTACTTC. The encoded protein is CASNVPGQGQETQYF.

This clonotype was detected a few times. This beta chain lies outside the target of a library built for alpha chains; its clone size means little. The V and J genes are TRBV7-2 and TRBJ2-3; TRBD1 is a possible D gene (5 bases). Germline V gene lookup returns CDR1 SGHTA and CDR2 FQGNSA. Trimming pared 1 base from V and 4 bases from J, leaving 9 bases between. CDR3 length equals 14 residues. The CDR3 is CASSLEGQSDTQYF. The CDR3 nucleotides read TGTGCCAGCAGCTTAGAGGGGCAGTCAGATACGCAGTATTTT.